This passage covers 12 T cell receptor beta chains from one sample sequenced in a study of CD8+CD57+ T cells in acquired aplastic anemia. The study profiled TCR beta VDJ and CDR3 using genomic DNA as template. TCRdb passed the reads through MiXCR, listing each CDR3 protein once. The table records over 150,000 distinct CDR3 sequences, roughly 48% of them present only once. Sequenced patients had shown CD8+CD57+ cell expansion by flow cytometry. The sample consisted of sorted CD4+, CD8+, or CD8+CD57+ T cells (not recorded which) from PBMCs. The receptor set was obtained from a human donor with aplastic anemia.

To note about this clonotype: This may arise from a read error, as a much more abundant clone is one base away. The rearrangement uses TRBV7-2 and TRBJ1-2, with D possibly matching TRBD1 (6 bases). Germline V gene lookup returns CDR1 SGHTA and CDR2 FQGNSA. The CDR3 extends over 15 amino acids. V was trimmed by 3 bases and J by 0 bases, leaving 11 bases between them. The CDR3 nucleotides are TGTGCCAGCAGCTTTGGACAGAACTCTAACTATGGCTACACCTTC. This gives the protein CASSFGQNSNYGYTF.

The V and J genes are TRBV7-2 and TRBJ1-2; D remains ambiguous. Germline V gene sequence: CDR1 SGHTA, CDR2 FQGNSA. The CDR3 is 15 amino acids. The V gene lost 1 base and the J gene lost 3 bases, with 12 bases spanning the gap. CDR3 in amino acids: CASSLGRQSYYGYTF. In DNA form, the CDR3 reads TGTGCCAGCAGCTTAGGGCGGCAGAGCTACTATGGCTACACCTTC.

The chain has TRBV7-9 and TRBJ1-1; D ambiguous. This CDR3 region has 11 residues. Germline CDR1 reads SEHNR; CDR2 reads FQNEAQ (reference sequence). V shed 5 bases and J shed 7 bases, with 8 bases lying between them. The CDR3 DNA reads as TGTGCCAGCAGCCCTTACCATGAAGCTTTCTTT. Protein product: CASSPYHEAFF.

There are many counts of this clonotype. The rearrangement links TRBV12-5 to TRBJ1-5; D gene uncertain. The CDR3 sequence is 13 residues long. Germline values: CDR1 LGHNT, CDR2 FRNRAP. The V and J ends lost 1 base and 0 bases respectively, with 1 base between them. In DNA form, the CDR3 reads TGTGCTAGTGGTTTGGGTAGCAATCAGCCCCAGCATTTT. Protein product: CASGLGSNQPQHF.

This clonotype showed up many times. The chain couples TRBV24-1 to TRBJ1-5; tentative D call: TRBD1 (6 bases). V lost 3 bases to trimming and J lost 3 bases, with 14 bases between them. Germline V gene sequence: CDR1 KGHDR, CDR2 SFDVKD. This CDR3 has 16 residues. The CDR3 coding sequence is TGTGCCACCAGTGATACTCCAGGGGCCCACAATCAGCCCCAGCATTTT. It encodes CATSDTPGAHNQPQHF.

The genes are TRBV30 and TRBJ1-6; TRBD1 matches at 9 bases. V lost 3 bases to trimming and J lost 15 bases; unmatched junction nucleotides: 15. The CDR3 length is 15 residues. Germline assignment: CDR1 GTSNPN and CDR2 SVGIG (reference sequence). The CDR3: CAWSAQTGGASHLHF. The CDR3, as DNA: TGTGCCTGGAGCGCCCAGACAGGGGGGGCCTCTCACCTCCACTTT.

There are many counts of this clonotype. V and J are TRBV20-1 and TRBJ1-1, with unresolved D. Trimming took 3 bases from V and 10 from J, leaving 21 bases between them. From germline, CDR1 is DFQATT and CDR2 SNEGSKA (reference sequence). The CDR3 extends over 14 amino acids. The CDR3 nucleotides are TGCAGTGCTAGTGTTCAGACAATTGAGGCTGGAGCTTTCTTT. It translates to CSASVQTIEAGAFF.

The J gene is TRBJ2-5, the V gene TRBV24-1; 7 bases map to TRBD1. This CDR3 has 13 amino acids. Germline values: CDR1 KGHDR, CDR2 SFDVKD. CDR3: CARTAGGQETQYF. The CDR3 DNA reads TGTGCTAGAACGGCAGGGGGTCAAGAGACCCAGTACTTC.

This clonotype was counted at least ten times. The chain has TRBV5-5 and TRBJ2-1; either TRBD1 or TRBD2 may fit D (5 bases each). Trimming cost V 4 bases and J 0 bases, with 14 bases left between them. Germline V gives CDR1 SGHKS, CDR2 YYEKEE (reference sequence). The CDR3 spans 16 residues. The DNA of the CDR3 is TGTGCCAGCAGCGTATGGGACCAAAGCTCCTACAATGAGCAGTTCTTC. Protein: CASSVWDQSSYNEQFF.

This chain uses TRBV10-3 with TRBJ1-3; tentatively, D is TRBD1 (5 bases). The germline V gene encodes CDR1 ENHRY and CDR2 SYGVKD. The CDR3 loop spans 13 amino acids. The ends were cut back, 8 bases at V and 4 bases at J, with 12 bases in the middle. CDR3 residues: CAIGSTVGNTIYF. In nucleotides, the CDR3 is TGTGCCATCGGCTCGACAGTAGGAAACACCATATATTTT.

The V gene is TRBV2, the J gene TRBJ1-4; the match to TRBD1 covers 9 bases. The CDR3 runs 15 residues. V was clipped by 6 bases and J by 6 bases; unmatched bases: 8. Germline CDR1 reads SNHLY; CDR2 reads FYNNEI. CDR3 in DNA: TGTGCCAGCAGGCAAACGGGACAGGGTGATGAAAAACTGTTTTTT. Translated: CASRQTGQGDEKLFF. Using reference TRBV2 and TRBJ1-4 for the parts outside the CDR3, the full variable domain is EPEVTQTPSHQVTQMGQEVILRCVPISNHLYFYWYRQILGQKVEFLVSFYNNEISEKSEIFDDQFSVERPDGSNFTLKIRSTKLEDSAMYFCASRQTGQGDEKLFFGSGTQLSVL.

A remark on this clonotype: Just one base apart from a much larger clone, this may be a read error. This chain's CDR3 is CASRQERETGYEQFF. The CDR3 DNA sequence: TGTGCCAGCCGCCAAGAGCGGGAGACAGGGTATGAGCAGTTCTTC. The chain couples TRBV4-2 to TRBJ2-1; D perhaps matches TRBD2 (8 bases). CDR1 is LGHNA, CDR2 YNFKEQ, per germline. This CDR3 spans 15 amino acids.